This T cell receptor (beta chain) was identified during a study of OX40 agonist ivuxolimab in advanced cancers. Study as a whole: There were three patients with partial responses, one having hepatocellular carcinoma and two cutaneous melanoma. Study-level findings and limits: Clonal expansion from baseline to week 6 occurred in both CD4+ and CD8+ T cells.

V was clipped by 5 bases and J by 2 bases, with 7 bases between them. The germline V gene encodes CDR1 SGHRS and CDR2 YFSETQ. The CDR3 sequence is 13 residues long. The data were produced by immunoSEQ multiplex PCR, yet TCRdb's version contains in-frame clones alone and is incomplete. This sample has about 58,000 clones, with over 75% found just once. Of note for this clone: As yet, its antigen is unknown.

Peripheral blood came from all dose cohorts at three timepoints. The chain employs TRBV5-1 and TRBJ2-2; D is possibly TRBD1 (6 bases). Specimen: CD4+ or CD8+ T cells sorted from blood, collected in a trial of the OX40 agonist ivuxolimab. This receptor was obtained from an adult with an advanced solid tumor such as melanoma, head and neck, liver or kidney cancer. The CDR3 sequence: CASRGGNTGELFF. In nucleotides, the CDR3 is TGCGCCAGCAGAGGGGGAAACACCGGGGAGCTGTTTTTT.